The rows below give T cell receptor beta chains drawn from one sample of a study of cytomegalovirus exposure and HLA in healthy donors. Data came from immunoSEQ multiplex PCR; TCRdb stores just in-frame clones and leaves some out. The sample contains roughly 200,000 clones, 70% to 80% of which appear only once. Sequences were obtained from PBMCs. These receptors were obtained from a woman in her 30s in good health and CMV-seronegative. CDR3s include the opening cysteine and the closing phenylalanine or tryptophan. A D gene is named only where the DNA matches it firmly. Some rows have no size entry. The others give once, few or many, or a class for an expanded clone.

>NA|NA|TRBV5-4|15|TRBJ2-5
TGTGCCAGCAGCTTGGTGGTGGGCCTTGGAGAGACCCAGTACTTC
CASSLVVGLGETQYF
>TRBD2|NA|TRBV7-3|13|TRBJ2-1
TGTGCCAGCAGCGCCGGGGGGACCAATGAGCAGTTCTTC
CASSAGGTNEQFF
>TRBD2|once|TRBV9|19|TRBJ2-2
TGTGCCAGCAGCGTCCAGGAGCTAGCGGGAGGGCTCTGGACCGGGGAGCTGTTTTTT
CASSVQELAGGLWTGELFF
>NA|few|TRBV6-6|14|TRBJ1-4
TGTGCCAGCAGCCCTCCGGGGGCTAATGAAAAACTGTTTTTT
CASSPPGANEKLFF
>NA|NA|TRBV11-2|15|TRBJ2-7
TGTGCCAGCAGCATGACAATGCACACTCCTTCCGAGCAGTACTTC
CASSMTMHTPSEQYF
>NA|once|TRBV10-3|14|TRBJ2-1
TGTGCCATCAGAATCCAGGGCGGTAGGGATGAGCAGTTCTTC
CAIRIQGGRDEQFF
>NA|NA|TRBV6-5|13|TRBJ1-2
TGTGCCAGCACCCCCGGGGAGTGGTATGGCTACCCCTTC
CASTPGEWYGYPF
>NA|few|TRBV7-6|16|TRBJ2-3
TGTGCCAGCAGCTTAATTGGGGCGGGGCGCACAGATACGCAGTATTTT
CASSLIGAGRTDTQYF
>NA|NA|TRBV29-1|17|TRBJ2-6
TGCAGCGTTTCCGTCTGGGCAGCACCATCTGGGGCCAACGTCCTGACTTTC
CSVSVWAAPSGANVLTF
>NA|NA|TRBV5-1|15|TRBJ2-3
TGCGCCAGCAGCTTGGAAGGGGTTGGCACAGATACGCAGTATTTT
CASSLEGVGTDTQYF
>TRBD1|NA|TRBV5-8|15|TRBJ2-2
TGTGCCAGCACGCGGACAGGGACGAACACCGGGGAGCTGTTTTTT
CASTRTGTNTGELFF
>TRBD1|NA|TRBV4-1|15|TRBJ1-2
TGCGCCAGCAGGGGCCTGGGACAGGGAATGCATGGCTACACCTTC
CASRGLGQGMHGYTF
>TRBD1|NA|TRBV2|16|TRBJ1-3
TGTGCCAGCAGAGCATCCGACAGGGGGACGGGAAACACCATATATTTT
CASRASDRGTGNTIYF
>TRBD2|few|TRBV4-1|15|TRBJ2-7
TGCGCCAGCAGCCAAACTAGCGGGAATTTATACGAGCAGTACTTC
CASSQTSGNLYEQYF
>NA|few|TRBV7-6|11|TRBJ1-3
TGTGCCAGCAGCTCAGGAAACACCATATATTTT
CASSSGNTIYF
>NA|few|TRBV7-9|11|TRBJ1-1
TGTGCCAGCAGTCCAGGGTCTGAAGCTTTCTTT
CASSPGSEAFF
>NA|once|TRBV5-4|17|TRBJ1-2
TGTGCCAGCAGCCAGGGGTTAGGGACAACTCCCAACTATGGCTACACCTTC
CASSQGLGTTPNYGYTF
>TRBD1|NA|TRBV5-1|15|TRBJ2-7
TGCGCCAGCAGATCACGGACAGGGGGGGCCTACGAGCAGTACTTC
CASRSRTGGAYEQYF
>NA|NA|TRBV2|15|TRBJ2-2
TGTGCCATCGGGGAGCGGAGCGCGAACACCGGGGAGCTGTTTTTT
CAIGERSANTGELFF
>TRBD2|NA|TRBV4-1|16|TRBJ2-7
TGCGCCAGCAGCTACCGAGATCGGACTAGTTTGTACGAGCAGTACTTC
CASSYRDRTSLYEQYF
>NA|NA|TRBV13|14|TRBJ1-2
TGCGCCAGCAGCTTAGGGGGGCAGAGCTATGGCTACACCTTC
CASSLGGQSYGYTF
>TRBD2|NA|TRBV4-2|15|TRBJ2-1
TGTGCCAGCAGCCACGGCGGGAGGGCGGGGAATGAGCAGTTCTTC
CASSHGGRAGNEQFF
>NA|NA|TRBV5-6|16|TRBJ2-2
TGTGCCAGCAGCTTGGGGGGACTCATGAACACCGGGGAGCTGTTTTTT
CASSLGGLMNTGELFF
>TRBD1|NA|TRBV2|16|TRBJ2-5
TGTGCCAGCAGGGGCCTGGGACAGACAGGAGGCGAGACCCAGTACTTC
CASRGLGQTGGETQYF
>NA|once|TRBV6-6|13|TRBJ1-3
TGTGCCAGCAGCCGTGACGGGAGAAACACCATATATTTT
CASSRDGRNTIYF
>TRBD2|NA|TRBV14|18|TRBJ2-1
TGTGCCAGCAGCCCCTCCGGGGCAGCGGGGGGTGTGATCAATGAGCAGTTCTTC
CASSPSGAAGGVINEQFF
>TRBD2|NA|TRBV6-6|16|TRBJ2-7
TGTGCCAGCAGTTACTCGACTAGCGATCTCTTCGGGGAGCAGTACTTC
CASSYSTSDLFGEQYF
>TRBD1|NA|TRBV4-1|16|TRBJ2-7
TGCGCCAGCAGCCGAAGGTTTGGGACAGGGGGCATAGAGCAGTACTTC
CASSRRFGTGGIEQYF
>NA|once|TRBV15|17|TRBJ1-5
TGTGCCACCAGCAGAGTAATGAGACATTATAGCAATCAGCCCCAGCATTTT
CATSRVMRHYSNQPQHF